This passage covers 7 T cell receptor beta chains from one sample sequenced in a study of T-cell reconstitution after alpha-beta-depleted transplantation in children. Preparing the TCRbeta library involved the use of unique molecular identifiers. Via MiXCR, TCRdb re-called the PCR reads, giving one row per CDR3 protein. The data hold 230,000 or so distinct CDR3 sequences, with around 12% observed a single time. Specimen: PBMCs from the stem cell graft donor, collected from the stem cell graft. All receptors derive from a human donor who donated a stem cell graft to a child with acute lymphoblastic leukemia.

This clonotype was detected a few times. This rearrangement joins TRBV5-1 to TRBJ1-1, with D unclear. The CDR3 has 17 residues. V was trimmed by 0 bases and J by 4 bases, leaving 19 bases between them. Looked up from germline, CDR1 is SGHRS and CDR2 is YFSETQ. This CDR3 reads CASSLGSWEKRATEAFF. DNA of the CDR3: TGCGCCAGCAGCTTGGGTTCTTGGGAGAAGAGGGCCACTGAAGCTTTCTTT. Looking up the rest from reference TRBV5-1 and TRBJ1-1 gives the full variable domain: KAGVTQTPRYLIKTRGQQVTLSCSPISGHRSVSWYQQTPGQGLQFLFEYFSETQRNKGNFPGRFSGRQFSNSRSEMNVSTLELGDSALYLCASSLGSWEKRATEAFFGQGTRLTVV.

This clonotype came up many times. This rearrangement joins TRBV27 to TRBJ2-7; either TRBD1 or TRBD2 may supply D (5 bases each). The CDR3 runs 13 residues. Germline CDR1 is MNHEY and CDR2 is SMNVEV (reference sequence). The V end lost 2 bases, the J end lost 2 bases, and 7 bases lay between the germline ends. CDR3 sequence: CASSLRGPYEQYF. As DNA, the CDR3 is TGTGCCAGCAGTTTAAGGGGACCCTACGAGCAGTACTTC.

At least ten counts were recorded for this clonotype. The genes are TRBV27 and TRBJ1-1, with D unclear. This CDR3 comprises 13 residues. Germline values: CDR1 MNHEY, CDR2 SMNVEV (reference sequence). V lost 3 bases, J lost 1 base, and 6 bases lay in between. The CDR3 DNA reads TGTGCCAGCAGTTTGACGAGGAACACTGAAGCTTTCTTT. Translating gives CASSLTRNTEAFF.

This clonotype was detected ten times or more. The chain links TRBV27 to TRBJ1-1; D is unresolved. The CDR3 sequence is 14 residues long. V was shortened by 2 bases and J by 2 bases, with 9 bases between the two germline ends. CDR1 is MNHEY, CDR2 SMNVEV, per germline (reference sequence). The CDR3 loop is CASSLVGGNTEAFF. CDR3 DNA: TGTGCCAGCAGTTTAGTGGGTGGTAACACTGAAGCTTTCTTT.

This clonotype was picked up many times. The chain employs TRBV7-9 and TRBJ2-1, with D perhaps TRBD1 (5 bases). Germline V gene lookup returns CDR1 SEHNR and CDR2 FQNEAQ (reference sequence). With 5 bases removed from V and 9 bases from J, the gap between germline ends came to 14 bases. The CDR3 consists of 13 residues. CDR3 DNA sequence: TGTGCCAGCAGCAAATCCAGGGTACTTGAGCAGTTCTTC. Protein sequence: CASSKSRVLEQFF.

The chain has TRBV12-3 or TRBV12-4 and TRBJ1-5, with D tentatively TRBD1 (6 bases). V lost 5 bases to trimming and J lost 7 bases, with 18 bases between them. The CDR3 contains 15 residues. CDR3 loop: CASSLPGTGYQPQHF. CDR3 DNA sequence: TGTGCCAGCAGTCTCCCCGGTACAGGGTACCAGCCCCAGCATTTT.

This clonotype showed up many times. CDR3 protein: CSASEGQGAQETQYF. The CDR3 DNA is TGCAGTGCTAGCGAGGGCCAGGGGGCTCAAGAGACCCAGTACTTC. The V gene is TRBV20-1, the J gene TRBJ2-5, with 8 bases aligning to TRBD1. The V gene end was trimmed by 3 bases and the J gene end by 2 bases; junction bases not matched to a gene: 8. Looked up from germline, CDR1 is DFQATT and CDR2 is SNEGSKA (reference sequence). The CDR3 covers 15 residues.